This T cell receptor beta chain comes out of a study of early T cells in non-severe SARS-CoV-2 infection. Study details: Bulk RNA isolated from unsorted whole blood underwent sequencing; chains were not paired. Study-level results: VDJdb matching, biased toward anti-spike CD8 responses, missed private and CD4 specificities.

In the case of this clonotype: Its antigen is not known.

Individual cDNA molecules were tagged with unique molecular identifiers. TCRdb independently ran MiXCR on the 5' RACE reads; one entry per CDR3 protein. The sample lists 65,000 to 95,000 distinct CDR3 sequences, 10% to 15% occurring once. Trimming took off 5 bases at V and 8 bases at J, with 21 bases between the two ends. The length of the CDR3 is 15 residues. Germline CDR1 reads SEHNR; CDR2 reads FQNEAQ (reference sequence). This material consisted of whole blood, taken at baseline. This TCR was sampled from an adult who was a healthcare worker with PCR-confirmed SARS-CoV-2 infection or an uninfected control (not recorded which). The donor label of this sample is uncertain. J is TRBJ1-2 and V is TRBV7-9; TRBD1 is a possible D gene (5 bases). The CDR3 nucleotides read TGTGCCAGCAGCCTTACAGGACTCCCCTACGGGGGCTACACCTTC. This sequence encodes CASSLTGLPYGGYTF.